A selection of T cell receptor beta chains follows, all from one sample in a study of CD8+CD57+ T cells in acquired aplastic anemia. TCRdb called the reads again in MiXCR, with one record for every CDR3 protein. The table has hundreds of thousands of distinct CDR3 sequences, approximately 57% seen once. The source material was sorted CD4+, CD8+, or CD8+CD57+ T cells (not recorded which) from PBMCs. The receptors were sampled from a human donor with severe aplastic anemia or a healthy control (not recorded which). Both conserved end residues are part of each CDR3. The order of the fields is V gene, D gene, clone size, J gene, CDR3 DNA, CDR3 protein. A D gene is named only where the DNA matches it firmly. Clone size is not always given. Where it is, it says once, few, many or a class for expanded clones.

TRBV19	TRBD1	-	TRBJ2-3	TGTGCCAGCCGACCGACAGGGGCCAGCTCCTACAATGAGCAGTATTTT	CASRPTGASSYNEQYF
TRBV7-2	-	few	TRBJ2-7	TGTGCCAGCAGCCTACCGTCGATCTCCTACGAGCAGTACTTC	CASSLPSISYEQYF
TRBV20-1	-	-	TRBJ2-5	TGCAGTGCTAGCAAGGGCCCCTTTTTAGGCGAGACCCAGTACTTC	CSASKGPFLGETQYF
TRBV7-9	TRBD1	-	TRBJ1-2	TGTGCCAGCAGTACGACAGGGGGTGGCTACACCTTC	CASSTTGGGYTF
TRBV6-5	-	-	TRBJ2-7	TGTGCCAGCAGCCTGGCCCCAGGCTACGAGCAGTACTTC	CASSLAPGYEQYF
TRBV7-9	-	many	TRBJ1-1	TGTGCCAGCAGTCCGAGCGCTTTCTTT	CASSPSAFF
TRBV19	-	-	TRBJ1-6	TGCGCCAGTAACGCAGGGAGCAGAATAATCAATTCACCCCTCCACTTT	CASNAGSRIINSPLHF
TRBV24-1	-	-	TRBJ2-2	TGTGCCACCAGTGCCGTCAACACCGGGGAGCTGTTTTTT	CATSAVNTGELFF
TRBV20-1	-	-	TRBJ1-3	TGCAGTGCTGAAAGCGGGCGGGGGGGAAACACCATATATTTT	CSAESGRGGNTIYF
TRBV20-1	TRBD1	many	TRBJ1-2	TGCAGTGCACGGACAGGAGACCTCTATGGCTACACCTTC	CSARTGDLYGYTF
TRBV5-1	-	-	TRBJ2-3	TGCGCCAGCAGCTGGGGGAGTGGCACAGATACGCAGTATTTT	CASSWGSGTDTQYF
TRBV14	-	-	TRBJ2-7	TGTGCCAGCAGCCAAAGGGCCTCCAGGGGATCCCACGAGCAGTACTTC	CASSQRASRGSHEQYF
TRBV7-7	TRBD2	-	TRBJ2-5	TGTGCTAGCAGCAGACGACTAGCGGGGTTGGAGACCCAGTACTTC	CASSRRLAGLETQYF
TRBV7-8	-	-	TRBJ1-6	TGTGCCAGCAGAACAGGGAGCGCTTCACCCCTCCACTTT	CASRTGSASPLHF
TRBV2	TRBD1	once	TRBJ1-6	TGTGCCAGCCTCGGACAGGGTAATTCACCCCTCCACTTT	CASLGQGNSPLHF
TRBV19	-	-	TRBJ1-3	TGTGCCAGTAGTCCCATCGGGGGAAACACCATATATTTT	CASSPIGGNTIYF
TRBV11-1	-	many	TRBJ2-5	TGTGCCAGCAGCTTAGCCCCACTAGGCCAAGAGACCCAGTACTTC	CASSLAPLGQETQYF
TRBV5-1	-	many	TRBJ1-4	TGCGCCAGCAGCTATCCGGAGGGGGGGAATGAAAAACTGTTTTTT	CASSYPEGGNEKLFF
TRBV2	-	few	TRBJ2-7	TGTGCCAGCAGGGTAAACACAGGGTTTTGCTTC	CASRVNTGFCF
TRBV20-1	TRBD1	-	TRBJ1-2	TGCAGTGCTTCCCGCCCGACAGGGGAGAACTATGGCTACACCTTC	CSASRPTGENYGYTF
TRBV30	TRBD2	once	TRBJ2-5	TGTGCCTGGAGTCTCGGACTAGCGGGGTGGGAGACCCAGTACTTC	CAWSLGLAGWETQYF
TRBV20-1	TRBD1	-	TRBJ2-7	TGCAGTGCTGGCCGGGACAGGGGTAGCGAGCAGTGCTTC	CSAGRDRGSEQCF
TRBV7-3	TRBD1	-	TRBJ1-2	TGTGCCAGCAGCCCCCCTGACAGGGCAAACTATGGCTACACCTTC	CASSPPDRANYGYTF
TRBV5-5	-	many	TRBJ2-7	TGTGCCAGCAGCTTACGGGGGGCGGACTACGAGCAGTACTTC	CASSLRGADYEQYF
TRBV5-1	-	-	TRBJ2-7	TGCGCCAGCAGCTCGCAGACAGCCTCCTACGAGCAGTACTTC	CASSSQTASYEQYF
TRBV29-1	TRBD1	many	TRBJ2-6	TGCAGCGTTTCGGAGAGACAGGGGGCTGGGGCCAACGTCCTGACTTTC	CSVSERQGAGANVLTF
TRBV10-1	-	-	TRBJ1-1	TGCGCCAGCAGAGCGGACAGGAACACTGAAGCTTTCTTT	CASRADRNTEAFF
TRBV12-3/TRBV12-4	-	many	TRBJ1-5	TGTGCCAGCAGTTTAGTTGGTGGGGGCGTCGTCGATCAGCCCCAGCATTTT	CASSLVGGGVVDQPQHF
TRBV7-3	TRBD1	few	TRBJ2-3	TGTGCCAGCAGCTCCCGACAGGGAATGGCAGATACGCAGTATTTT	CASSSRQGMADTQYF
TRBV3-1	-	many	TRBJ2-2	TGTGCCAGCAGCCAGGCCCTCGACTGGATCGACACCGGGGAGCTGTTTTTT	CASSQALDWIDTGELFF
TRBV28	-	few	TRBJ1-4	TGTGCCAGCAGTTCCAGCAACAGCCGTAATGAAATACTGTTTTTT	CASSSSNSRNEILFF
TRBV29-1	-	-	TRBJ2-3	TGCAGCGTTGTTGGCCGGTTTAGCACAGATACGCAGTATTTT	CSVVGRFSTDTQYF
TRBV2	TRBD1	-	TRBJ2-1	TGTGCCAGCAGTTATGGGACAGGGGCTTACAATGAGCAGTTCTTC	CASSYGTGAYNEQFF
TRBV7-3	TRBD1	-	TRBJ2-7	TGTGCCAGCAGCCATAGACAGGGTTACGAGCAGTACTTC	CASSHRQGYEQYF
TRBV10-3	TRBD1	-	TRBJ1-2	TGTGCCATCAGCGGGGGACAGAGCTCGAACTATGGCTACACCTTC	CAISGGQSSNYGYTF
TRBV2	TRBD1	-	TRBJ2-2	TGTGCCAGCAGTGGACAGGGGCTCGGGACCGGGGAGCTGTTTTTT	CASSGQGLGTGELFF
TRBV7-9	-	many	TRBJ2-2	TGTGCCAGCAGCCTGAACACCGGGGAGCTGTTTTTT	CASSLNTGELFF
TRBV30	-	-	TRBJ2-2	TGTGCCAGGAGTGTCCCCGTGGTGACCGGGGAGCTGTTTTTT	CARSVPVVTGELFF